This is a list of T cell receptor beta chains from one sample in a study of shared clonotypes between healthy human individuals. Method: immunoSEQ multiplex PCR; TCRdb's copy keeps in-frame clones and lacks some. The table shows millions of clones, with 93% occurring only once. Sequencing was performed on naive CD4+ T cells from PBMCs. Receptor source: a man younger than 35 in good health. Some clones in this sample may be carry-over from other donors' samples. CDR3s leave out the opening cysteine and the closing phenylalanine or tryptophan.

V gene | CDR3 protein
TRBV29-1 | SVEDPDLAGNNSPLH
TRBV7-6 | ASSPEGDANYGYT
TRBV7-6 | ASSFKTGLSAETQY
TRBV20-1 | SAQYNEQF
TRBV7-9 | ASSLDQLSYEQY
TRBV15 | ATSREIGNGYT
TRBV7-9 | ASSLVPQGAYEQY
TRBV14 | ASSRGVKQPQH
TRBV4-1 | ASSSGTSGLYNEQF
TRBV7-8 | ASSLQASTDTQY
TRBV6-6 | ASSYRDPSYNEQF
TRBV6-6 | ASSQPDREYYGYT
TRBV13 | ASSLRLAGVGTDTQY
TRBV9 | ASSTTGSGANVLT
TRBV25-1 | ASESGQGFRETQY
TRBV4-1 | ASSQLHRGNTEAF
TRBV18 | ASSPLPRSSYEQY
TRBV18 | ASSPAVSSYNEQF
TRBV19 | ASSPQGNQPQH
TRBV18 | ASSRIGPGQTDTQY
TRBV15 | ATSRTDRFTYEQY
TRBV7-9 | ASSLGQLDPDQPQH
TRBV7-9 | ASSLAEIAGEYEQY
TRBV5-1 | ASSPPGGTDTQY
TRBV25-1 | ASSEIARSETQY
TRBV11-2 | ASSSPRQDTGELF
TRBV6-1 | ATSGNTIY
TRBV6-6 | ASSYGPGHPYEQY
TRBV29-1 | SVVGTEGQPQH
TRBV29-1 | SAVGRAGTDTQY
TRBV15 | ATSRGWGGVGQPQH
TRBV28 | ASAQGGAISYEQY
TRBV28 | ASRLQVPGELF
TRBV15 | ATSVIRQPYEQY
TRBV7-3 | ASSGGTGVQETQY
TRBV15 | ATSRGQRGFNAYEQY
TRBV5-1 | ASSLGAHHGEQF
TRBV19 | ASSIARGLNQPQH
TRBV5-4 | ASSLSPSTTEAF
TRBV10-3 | ASKGQGALRNTEAF
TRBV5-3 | AREKYEGPQH
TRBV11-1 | ASSTSADTQY
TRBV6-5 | ASSSEGGGHTEAF
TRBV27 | ASSLFGTNSNQPQH
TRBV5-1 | ASSLDTGGPGDEQF
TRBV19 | ASSALMGQPQH
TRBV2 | ASSERGWGEQY
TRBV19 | ASSLRGTAPYEQY
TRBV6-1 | ASSLRSEAYNEQF
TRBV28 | ASRDGRGAYNEQF
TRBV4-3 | ASSQDRTSGSYTDTQY
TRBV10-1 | ASSGQRGEAGELF
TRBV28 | ASSPPPGRAGDEKLF
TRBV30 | AWVYRRRERYGYT
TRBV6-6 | ASSRGQLLNTGELF
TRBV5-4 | ASSRQTYEQY
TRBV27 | ATHTGELF